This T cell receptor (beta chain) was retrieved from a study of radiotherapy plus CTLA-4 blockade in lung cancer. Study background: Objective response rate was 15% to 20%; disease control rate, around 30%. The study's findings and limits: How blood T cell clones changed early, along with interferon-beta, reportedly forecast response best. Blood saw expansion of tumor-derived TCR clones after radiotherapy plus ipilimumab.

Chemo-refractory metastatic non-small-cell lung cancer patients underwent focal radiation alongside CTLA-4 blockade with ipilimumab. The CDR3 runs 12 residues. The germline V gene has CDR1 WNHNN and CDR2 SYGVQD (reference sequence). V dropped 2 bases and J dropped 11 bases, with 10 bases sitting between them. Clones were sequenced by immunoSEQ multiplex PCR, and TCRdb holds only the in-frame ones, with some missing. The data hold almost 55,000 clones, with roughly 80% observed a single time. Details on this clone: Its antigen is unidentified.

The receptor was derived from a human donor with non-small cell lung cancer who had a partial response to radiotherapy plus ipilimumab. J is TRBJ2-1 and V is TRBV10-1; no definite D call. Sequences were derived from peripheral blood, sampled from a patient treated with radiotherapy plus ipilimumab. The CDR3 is CASSEEVKQQFF. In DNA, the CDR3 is TGCGCCAGCAGTGAGGAGGTTAAGCAGCAGTTCTTC.